Each of the 28 T cell receptor beta chains below was sequenced from the same sample in a study of T-cell memory formation after mild COVID-19. Each CDR3 protein is one row after TCRdb ran MiXCR on the 5' RACE reads. Among about 58,000 distinct CDR3 sequences listed, roughly 25% were seen once. The sample comprised PBMCs or a T cell subset sorted from them (not recorded which). The receptors derive from a man between 18 and 35 years old who had mild COVID-19 (a few samples of this study predate the infection). Cell type and time point are not known.

This clonotype was found a few times. The genes are TRBV20-1 and TRBJ2-5, with D maybe TRBD2 (6 bases). Trimming took 1 base from V and 3 from J, leaving 12 bases between them. The CDR3 consists of 14 residues. CDR1 and CDR2 (germline): DFQATT, SNEGSKA (reference sequence). CDR3 protein: CSARGTTQKETQYF. CDR3 nucleotide sequence: TGCAGTGCTAGAGGGACTACCCAAAAAGAGACCCAGTACTTC.

The chain employs TRBV4-1 and TRBJ1-1; tentative D call: TRBD1 (5 bases). Germline V lookup: CDR1 MGHRA, CDR2 YSYEKL. With 4 bases removed from V and 4 bases from J, the gap between germline ends came to 16 bases. CDR3 length equals 15 residues. CDR3 sequence (DNA): TGCGCCAGCAGCCGCAGGACGGCCGGGGGCACTGAAGCTTTCTTT. Residues: CASSRRTAGGTEAFF.

The gene calls are TRBV7-9 and TRBJ1-1; D is ambiguous. Germline V gene lookup returns CDR1 SEHNR and CDR2 FQNEAQ (reference sequence). This CDR3 spans 15 amino acids. Trimming shortened V by 3 bases and J by 0 bases, and 11 bases separated the two germline ends. The CDR3 region is CASSFKRMMNTEAFF. The DNA of the CDR3 is TGTGCCAGCAGCTTTAAACGGATGATGAACACTGAAGCTTTCTTT.

This clonotype was counted between two and nine times. The J gene is TRBJ2-1, the V gene TRBV5-1; D unclear. The CDR3 is made up of 17 amino acids. From germline, CDR1 is SGHRS and CDR2 YFSETQ. V was shortened by 0 bases and J by 7 bases, with 20 bases between the two germline ends. This CDR3 is CASSLAPPATLSNEQFF. CDR3 sequence (DNA): TGCGCCAGCAGCTTGGCTCCCCCCGCGACATTGTCAAATGAGCAGTTCTTC.

The chain joins TRBV5-1 to TRBJ2-1, with 10 bases lining up with TRBD2. The CDR3 loop spans 15 amino acids. V was clipped by 4 bases and J by 10 bases; unmatched bases: 11. Germline V gene data show CDR1 as SGHRS and CDR2 as YFSETQ. The CDR3 loop is CASSTYSGGTDEQFF. In DNA, the CDR3 is TGCGCCAGCAGCACCTATAGCGGGGGGACTGACGAGCAGTTCTTC.

The chain employs TRBV12-3 or TRBV12-4 and TRBJ2-7, with 11 bases lining up with TRBD1. The J segment lost 4 bases and the V segment lost 10 bases, leaving 3 bases of the junction unmatched. The CDR3 length is 12 residues. In DNA, the CDR3 is TGTGCCACCGGACAGGGGGCTTACGAGCAGTACTTC. Protein sequence: CATGQGAYEQYF.

The chain carries TRBV4-3 and TRBJ2-7; D not certain. The CDR3 is made up of 13 amino acids. With 1 base removed from V and 4 bases from J, the gap between germline ends came to 8 bases. The germline gives CDR1 LGHNA, CDR2 YSLEER. The CDR3 coding sequence is TGCGCCAGCAGCCAAGGAGTGAAATACGAGCAGTACTTC. This sequence encodes CASSQGVKYEQYF.

This clonotype has more than one count but fewer than ten. The CDR3 bases are TGTGCCAGCAGCTTAGTCAGACAGGGGTTGCGCACAGATACGCAGTATTTT. Translating it yields CASSLVRQGLRTDTQYF. The gene calls are TRBV7-2 and TRBJ2-3, with TRBD1 matching 8 bases. V was pared by 1 base and J by 1 base, with 7 bases of the junction left unmatched. Germline V CDR1 and CDR2: SGHTA, FQGNSA. CDR3 length: 17 amino acids. The entire variable domain, with the rest obtained from reference TRBV7-2 and TRBJ2-3, is as follows: GAGVSQSPSNKVTEKGKDVELRCDPISGHTALYWYRQSLGQGLEFLIYFQGNSAPDKSGLPSDRFSAERTGGSVSTLTIQRTQQEDSAVYLCASSLVRQGLRTDTQYFGPGTRLTVL.

V is TRBV24-1 and J is TRBJ2-3; 11 positions agree with TRBD2. The CDR3 sequence is 17 residues long. Germline lookup yields CDR1 KGHDR and CDR2 SFDVKD. The J segment lost 1 base and the V segment lost 5 bases, leaving 7 bases of the junction unmatched. CDR3 DNA sequence: TGTGCCACCAGTGTAATAGCGGGGGGGCAGGGCACAGATACGCAGTATTTT. Its protein is CATSVIAGGQGTDTQYF.

The CDR3 DNA reads TGTGCCAGCAGGGGACTAGCGGACACCGGGGAGCTGTTTTTT. Protein sequence: CASRGLADTGELFF. V gene TRBV6-2 or TRBV6-3 combines with J gene TRBJ2-2; 11 positions match TRBD2. Losses at the gene ends were 6 bases for V and 3 bases for J; bases not matched to a gene: 0. This CDR3 contains 14 residues. Germline CDR1 reads MNHEY; CDR2 reads SVGEGT.

This rearrangement joins TRBV29-1 to TRBJ2-2; D ambiguous. V shed 4 bases and J shed 1 base, with 10 bases lying between them. Germline loops: CDR1 SQVTM, CDR2 ANQGSEA. This CDR3 is 14 amino acids long. The CDR3 loop reads CSVGTGGNTGELFF. CDR3 DNA sequence: TGCAGCGTTGGGACGGGCGGGAACACCGGGGAGCTGTTTTTT.

This clonotype was found many times. The V and J genes are TRBV6-5 and TRBJ2-2; 11 positions agree with TRBD1. This CDR3 comprises 16 residues. Germline V lookup: CDR1 MNHEY, CDR2 SVGAGI. After removal of 6 bases from V and 3 bases from J, the junction contained 6 bases not matched to a gene. CDR3 DNA sequence: TGTGCCAGCAGGGGGGACAGGGGGAGGTACACCGGGGAGCTGTTTTTT. Translated, it gives CASRGDRGRYTGELFF.

This clonotype was recorded a few times. The chain joins TRBV5-1 to TRBJ1-1, with a weak D call TRBD1 (5 bases). Germline loops: CDR1 SGHRS, CDR2 YFSETQ. The CDR3 spans 14 residues. Trimming shortened V by 4 bases and J by 1 base, and 11 bases separated the two germline ends. The CDR3 sequence: CASSGGFQNTEAFF. CDR3 nucleotide sequence: TGCGCCAGCAGCGGGGGGTTTCAGAACACTGAAGCTTTCTTT.

The J gene is TRBJ1-4, the V gene TRBV7-9; D remains ambiguous. The germline CDR1 and CDR2 sequences are SEHNR and FQNEAQ (reference sequence). Deletions cut 6 bases from V and 4 bases from J, with 15 bases between. CDR3 size: 15 residues. In DNA, the CDR3 is TGTGCCAGCAGTCCTCCCTCGGGGATTAATGAAAAACTGTTTTTT. Translation: CASSPPSGINEKLFF.

This sequence joins TRBV9 and TRBJ2-2; a possible D gene is TRBD1 (5 bases). Germline V gene data show CDR1 as SGDLS and CDR2 as YYNGEE. The ends were cut back, 3 bases at V and 6 bases at J, with 15 bases in the middle. The CDR3 extends over 15 amino acids. The CDR3 region has the DNA TGTGCCAGCAGCGGCACCCCAGGGATGGCCGGGGAGCTGTTTTTT. Amino acids: CASSGTPGMAGELFF.

The rearrangement joins TRBV5-1 to TRBJ1-2; possibly TRBD1 for D (5 bases). This CDR3 has 14 amino acids. Germline assignment: CDR1 SGHRS and CDR2 YFSETQ. Trimming left V 1 base short and J 6 bases short, with 13 bases between. As DNA, the CDR3 is TGCGCCAGCAGCTTGAGGGGTGGTGTAAATGGCTACACCTTC. This sequence encodes CASSLRGGVNGYTF. The full variable domain, its missing parts supplied by reference TRBV5-1 and TRBJ1-2, is KAGVTQTPRYLIKTRGQQVTLSCSPISGHRSVSWYQQTPGQGLQFLFEYFSETQRNKGNFPGRFSGRQFSNSRSEMNVSTLELGDSALYLCASSLRGGVNGYTFGSGTRLTVV.

This chain connects TRBV7-9 to TRBJ2-5, with D perhaps TRBD1 (6 bases). Germline values: CDR1 SEHNR, CDR2 FQNEAQ (reference sequence). This CDR3 region has 15 residues. The V end lost 1 base, the J end lost 4 bases, and 13 bases lay between the germline ends. The CDR3 reads CASSLVEAGAETQYF. The DNA of the CDR3 is TGTGCCAGCAGCTTAGTTGAGGCAGGGGCAGAGACCCAGTACTTC.

V usage is TRBV12-3 or TRBV12-4 and J usage is TRBJ2-6; possibly TRBD2 for D (6 bases). Between the trimmed V and J ends, which lost 8 bases and 0 bases, there was a span of 14 bases. CDR3 length: 16 residues. The CDR3 region has the DNA TGTGCCAGCGCTCCGGGACTGATCTCTGGGGCCAACGTCCTGACTTTC. Translation: CASAPGLISGANVLTF.

The chain uses TRBV12-3 or TRBV12-4 and TRBJ1-3; no definite D call. Trimming shortened V by 4 bases and J by 5 bases, and 3 bases separated the two germline ends. CDR3 length equals 11 residues. The CDR3: CASSYRNTIYF. The CDR3, as DNA: TGTGCCAGCAGTTATAGAAACACCATATATTTT.

This clonotype was observed a few times. The chain uses TRBV6-5 and TRBJ1-1; D unresolved. In germline, CDR1 is MNHEY, CDR2 SVGAGI. V was pared by 4 bases and J by 5 bases, with 8 bases between. This CDR3 contains 12 residues. The CDR3 DNA follows: TGTGCCAGCAGTTCTGGAGGAACTGAAGCTTTCTTT. It codes for CASSSGGTEAFF.

V and J are TRBV15 and TRBJ1-5; D ambiguous. Trimming took off 3 bases at V and 5 bases at J, with 5 bases between the two ends. The CDR3 extends over 12 amino acids. Germline V gives CDR1 LNHNV, CDR2 YYDKDF (reference sequence). The CDR3 spells CATSREYQPQHF. CDR3 DNA: TGTGCCACCAGCAGGGAATATCAGCCCCAGCATTTT.

This chain joins TRBV28 and TRBJ2-1; the D gene is possibly TRBD1 (6 bases). This CDR3 has 14 amino acids. Trimming stripped 5 bases from V and 9 bases from J, with 17 bases between. CDR1 and CDR2 (germline): MDHEN, SYDVKM. CDR3 sequence: CASSHPKGVFEQFF. CDR3 nucleotides: TGTGCCAGCAGTCATCCCAAGGGGGTTTTTGAGCAGTTCTTC.

This clonotype was observed many times. The gene calls are TRBV10-1 and TRBJ2-5, with a tentative D call TRBD1 (5 bases). Trimming removed 4 bases from V and 5 bases from J, with 14 bases in between. CDR1 is WNHNN and CDR2 is SYGVQD in the germline V gene (reference sequence). The CDR3 is 14 residues long. The CDR3 bases are TGCGCCAGCAGTGGGACAACGTCCGGTGAGACCCAGTACTTC. Translated: CASSGTTSGETQYF.

This chain uses TRBV7-2 with TRBJ2-1; 16 nucleotides line up with TRBD2. The CDR3 runs to 17 residues. The germline gives CDR1 SGHTA, CDR2 FQGNSA. V lost 5 bases, J lost 6 bases, and 7 bases stayed unmatched. This chain's CDR3 is CASSPGLAGGPSNEQFF. The DNA for the CDR3 is TGTGCCAGCAGCCCGGGACTAGCGGGGGGGCCGAGCAATGAGCAGTTCTTC.

This clonotype was seen a handful of times. V usage is TRBV7-2 and J usage is TRBJ2-5, with 7 nucleotides matching TRBD2. CDR1 SGHTA and CDR2 FQGNSA come from the germline V gene. There are 15 residues in the CDR3. Germline trimming cut 3 bases from V and 5 bases from J; bases unmatched to any gene: 9. This CDR3 reads CASSLGGYVGETQYF. CDR3 nucleotide sequence: TGTGCCAGCAGCTTGGGGGGGTATGTGGGCGAGACCCAGTACTTC.

This clonotype was observed a few times. The chain carries TRBV9 and TRBJ2-2, with a possible D match to TRBD2 (7 bases). Germline CDR1 reads SGDLS; CDR2 reads YYNGEE. This CDR3 is 15 amino acids long. V was clipped by 3 bases and J by 5 bases, with 14 bases between them. DNA of the CDR3: TGTGCCAGCAGCGCTTCCGGGGGGCCGACCGGGGAGCTGTTTTTT. Translated: CASSASGGPTGELFF.

The chain recombines TRBV12-3 or TRBV12-4 with TRBJ1-3; possible D gene TRBD1, 5 bases. CDR3 length equals 16 residues. V was shortened by 6 bases and J by 5 bases, with 20 bases between the two germline ends. In nucleotides, the CDR3 is TGTGCCAGCAGACCCGCCCGGACATCTGCTAGAAACACCATATATTTT. It is translated as CASRPARTSARNTIYF.

The chain combines TRBV13 with TRBJ2-7; D is unclear. Germline loops: CDR1 PRHDT, CDR2 FYEKMQ (reference sequence). CDR3 length equals 13 residues. Trimming pared 5 bases from V and 4 bases from J, leaving 12 bases between. The CDR3 region is CASSPAIEYEQYF. DNA for the CDR3: TGTGCCAGCAGCCCGGCGATCGAATACGAGCAGTACTTC.